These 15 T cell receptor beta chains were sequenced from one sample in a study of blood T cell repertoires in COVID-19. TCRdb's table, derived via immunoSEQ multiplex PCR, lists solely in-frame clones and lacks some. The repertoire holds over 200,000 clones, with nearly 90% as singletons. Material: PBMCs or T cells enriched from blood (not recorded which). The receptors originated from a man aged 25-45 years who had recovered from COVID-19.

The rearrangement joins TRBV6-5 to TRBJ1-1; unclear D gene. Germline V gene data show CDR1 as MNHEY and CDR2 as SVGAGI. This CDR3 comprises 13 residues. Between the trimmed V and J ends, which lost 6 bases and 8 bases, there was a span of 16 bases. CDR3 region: CASSIPGRPEAFF. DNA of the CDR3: TGTGCCAGCAGCATACCCGGCAGGCCCGAAGCTTTCTTT.

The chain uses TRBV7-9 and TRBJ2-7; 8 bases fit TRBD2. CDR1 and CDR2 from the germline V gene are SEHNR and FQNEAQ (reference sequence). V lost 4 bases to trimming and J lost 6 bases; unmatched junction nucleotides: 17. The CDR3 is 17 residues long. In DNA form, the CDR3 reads TGTGCCAGCAGCTCAAACGTCCCCTTGGCGGGGGGATTCGAGCAGTACTTC. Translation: CASSSNVPLAGGFEQYF. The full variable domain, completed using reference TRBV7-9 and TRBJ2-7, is DTGVSQNPRHKITKRGQNVTFRCDPISEHNRLYWYRQTLGQGPEFLTYFQNEAQLEKSRLLSDRFSAERPKGSFSTLEIQRTEQGDSAMYLCASSSNVPLAGGFEQYFGPGTRLTVT.

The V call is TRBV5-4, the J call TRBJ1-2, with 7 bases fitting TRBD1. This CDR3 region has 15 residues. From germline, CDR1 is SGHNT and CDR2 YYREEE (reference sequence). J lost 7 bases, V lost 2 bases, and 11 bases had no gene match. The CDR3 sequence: CASSFIEGASVGYTF. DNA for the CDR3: TGTGCCAGCAGCTTCATTGAGGGGGCCAGTGTTGGCTACACCTTC. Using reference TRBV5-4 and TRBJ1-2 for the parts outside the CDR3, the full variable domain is ETGVTQSPTHLIKTRGQQVTLRCSSQSGHNTVSWYQQALGQGPQFIFQYYREEENGRGNFPPRFSGLQFPNYSSELNVNALELDDSALYLCASSFIEGASVGYTFGSGTRLTVV.

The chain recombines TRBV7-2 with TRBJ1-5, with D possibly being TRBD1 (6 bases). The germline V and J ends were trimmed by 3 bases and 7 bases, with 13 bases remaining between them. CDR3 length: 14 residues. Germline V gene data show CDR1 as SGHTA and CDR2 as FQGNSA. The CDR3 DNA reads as TGTGCCAGCAGCTTCTACAGGGAGGGGCAGCCCCAGCATTTT. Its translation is CASSFYREGQPQHF.

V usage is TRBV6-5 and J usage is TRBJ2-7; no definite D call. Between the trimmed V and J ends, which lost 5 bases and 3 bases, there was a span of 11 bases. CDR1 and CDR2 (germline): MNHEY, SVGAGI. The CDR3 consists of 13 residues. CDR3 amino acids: CASSQSSFYEQYF. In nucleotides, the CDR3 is TGTGCCAGCAGTCAAAGTAGTTTCTACGAGCAGTACTTC.

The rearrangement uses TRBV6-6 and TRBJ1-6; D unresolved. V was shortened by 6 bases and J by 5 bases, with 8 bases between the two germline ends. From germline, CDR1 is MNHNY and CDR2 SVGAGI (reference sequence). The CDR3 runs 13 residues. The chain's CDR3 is CASRRQDNSPLHF. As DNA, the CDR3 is TGTGCCAGCAGGAGACAAGATAATTCACCCCTCCACTTT.

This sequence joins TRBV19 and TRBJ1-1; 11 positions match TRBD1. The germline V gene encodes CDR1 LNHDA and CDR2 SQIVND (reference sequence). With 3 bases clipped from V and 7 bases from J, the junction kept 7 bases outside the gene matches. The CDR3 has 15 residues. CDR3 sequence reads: CASSIYGQGAVEAFF. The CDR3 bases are TGTGCCAGTAGTATCTATGGACAGGGGGCCGTTGAAGCTTTCTTT.

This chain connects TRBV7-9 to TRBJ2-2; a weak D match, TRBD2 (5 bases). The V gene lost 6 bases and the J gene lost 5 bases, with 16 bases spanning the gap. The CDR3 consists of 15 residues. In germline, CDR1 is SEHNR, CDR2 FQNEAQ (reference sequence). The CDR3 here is CASSNQARGTGELFF. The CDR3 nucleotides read TGTGCCAGCAGTAACCAGGCCCGAGGGACCGGGGAGCTGTTTTTT. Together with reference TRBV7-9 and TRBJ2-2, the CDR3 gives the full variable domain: DTGVSQNPRHKITKRGQNVTFRCDPISEHNRLYWYRQTLGQGPEFLTYFQNEAQLEKSRLLSDRFSAERPKGSFSTLEIQRTEQGDSAMYLCASSNQARGTGELFFGEGSRLTVL.

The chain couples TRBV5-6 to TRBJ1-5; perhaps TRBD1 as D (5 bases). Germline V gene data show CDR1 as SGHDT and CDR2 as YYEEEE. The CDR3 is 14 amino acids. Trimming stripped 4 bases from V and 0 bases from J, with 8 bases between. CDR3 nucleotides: TGTGCCAGCAGCCAGGGCTATAGCAATCAGCCCCAGCATTTT. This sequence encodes CASSQGYSNQPQHF.

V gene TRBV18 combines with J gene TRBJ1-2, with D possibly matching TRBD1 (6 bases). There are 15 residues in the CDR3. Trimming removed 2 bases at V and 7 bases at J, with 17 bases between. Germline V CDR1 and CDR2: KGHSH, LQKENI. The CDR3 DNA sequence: TGTGCCAGCTCACCAGGTGTAGTCAGGGGTGGTGGCTACACCTTC. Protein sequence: CASSPGVVRGGGYTF.

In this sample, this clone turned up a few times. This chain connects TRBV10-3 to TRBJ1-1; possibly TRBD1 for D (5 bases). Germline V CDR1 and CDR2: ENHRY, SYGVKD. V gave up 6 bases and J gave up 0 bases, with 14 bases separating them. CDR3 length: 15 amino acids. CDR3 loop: CAIRGGGRLNTEAFF. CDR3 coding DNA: TGTGCCATCAGGGGGGGAGGACGGTTGAACACTGAAGCTTTCTTT.

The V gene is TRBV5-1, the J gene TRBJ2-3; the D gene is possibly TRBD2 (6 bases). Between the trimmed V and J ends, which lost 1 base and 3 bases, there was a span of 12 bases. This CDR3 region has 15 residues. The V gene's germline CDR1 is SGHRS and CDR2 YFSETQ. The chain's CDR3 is CASSLNGRSTDTQYF. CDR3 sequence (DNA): TGCGCCAGCAGCTTGAACGGGAGAAGTACAGATACGCAGTATTTT. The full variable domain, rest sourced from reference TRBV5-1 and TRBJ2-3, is KAGVTQTPRYLIKTRGQQVTLSCSPISGHRSVSWYQQTPGQGLQFLFEYFSETQRNKGNFPGRFSGRQFSNSRSEMNVSTLELGDSALYLCASSLNGRSTDTQYFGPGTRLTVL.

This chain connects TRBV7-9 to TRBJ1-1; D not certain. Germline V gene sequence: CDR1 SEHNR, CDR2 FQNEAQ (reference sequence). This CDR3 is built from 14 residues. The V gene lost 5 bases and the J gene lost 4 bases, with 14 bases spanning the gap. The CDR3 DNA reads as TGTGCCAGCAGCCCCCAGAGGATATCCACTGAAGCTTTCTTT. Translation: CASSPQRISTEAFF.

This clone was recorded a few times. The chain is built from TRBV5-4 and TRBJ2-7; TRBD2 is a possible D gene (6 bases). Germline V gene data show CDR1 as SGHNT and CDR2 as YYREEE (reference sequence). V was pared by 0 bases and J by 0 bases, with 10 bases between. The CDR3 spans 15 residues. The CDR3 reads CASSLGGLNSYEQYF. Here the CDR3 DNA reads TGTGCCAGCAGCTTGGGGGGACTCAACTCCTACGAGCAGTACTTC.

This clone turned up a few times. In nucleotides, the CDR3 is TGTGCCAGCTCACCAGGGACTAACACTGAAGCTTTCTTT. Translating it yields CASSPGTNTEAFF. The V call is TRBV18, the J call TRBJ1-1, with a possible D match to TRBD1 (5 bases). The CDR3 length is 13 residues. The V end was cut by 2 bases, the J end by 2 bases, with 6 bases between. The germline CDR1 and CDR2 sequences are KGHSH and LQKENI.